This TCR beta chain was profiled in a study of shared clonotypes between healthy human individuals. Trimming shortened V by 7 bases and J by 3 bases, and 24 bases separated the two germline ends. Germline V gene data show CDR1 as SEHNR and CDR2 as FQNEAQ (reference sequence). This CDR3 has 17 amino acids. Recent vaccinations or acute infections were absent in the healthy HIV-negative adult donors. All of the donors resided in Nashville, Tennessee, and each was a Caucasian adult. In regard to this clone: Its antigen remains unknown.

Here immunoSEQ multiplex PCR was the method, and the copy in TCRdb shows in-frame clones only, minus some. This table has about 470,000 clones, about 85% appearing once. Study-level findings and limits: An anticipated effect of sequencing depth on clonotype sharing among donors was recognized. Genetic and exposure-history diversity was limited by the small donor number.

The specimen sequenced was PBMCs. The clonotype was recovered from a woman aged 40-49 years in good health. Some clones in this sample may be carry-over from other donors' samples. The chain couples TRBV7-9 to TRBJ2-5; D is possibly TRBD1 (5 bases). CDR3 nucleotides: TGTGCCAGCATCCCAGGGAACGGACGAACCCGAGAAGAGACCCAGTACTTC. It translates to CASIPGNGRTREETQYF.